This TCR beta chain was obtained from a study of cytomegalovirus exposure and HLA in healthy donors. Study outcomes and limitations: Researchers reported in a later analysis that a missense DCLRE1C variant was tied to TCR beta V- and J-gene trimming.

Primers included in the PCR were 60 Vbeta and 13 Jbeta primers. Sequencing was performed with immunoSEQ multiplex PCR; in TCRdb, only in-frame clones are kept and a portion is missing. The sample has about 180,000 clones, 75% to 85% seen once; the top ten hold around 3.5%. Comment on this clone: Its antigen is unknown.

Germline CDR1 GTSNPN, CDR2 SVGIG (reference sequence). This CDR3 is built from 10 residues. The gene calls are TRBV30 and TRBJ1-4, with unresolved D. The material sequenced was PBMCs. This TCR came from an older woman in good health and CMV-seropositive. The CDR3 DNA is TGTTTTAGTCCTAATGAAAAACTGTTTTTT. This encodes CFSPNEKLFF.